This T cell receptor beta chain was found in a study of T-cell reconstitution after alpha-beta-depleted transplantation in children. This CDR3 is built from 12 residues. Germline CDR1 and CDR2: SGHRS and YFSETQ. Trimming left V 0 bases short and J 6 bases short, with 7 bases between. Unique molecular identifiers were incorporated during preparation of the TCRbeta library. TCRdb re-called the PCR reads with MiXCR, one entry per CDR3 protein. The table includes some 530,000 distinct CDR3 sequences, roughly an eighth detected once. This clonotype was picked up many times. This TCR was recovered from a human donor who donated a stem cell graft to a child with combined immunodeficiency. Material: PBMCs from the stem cell graft donor, obtained from the stem cell graft. The gene calls are TRBV5-1 and TRBJ2-7; D is unclear. As DNA, the CDR3 is TGCGCCAGCAGCTTGGACCGGTTCGAGCAGTACTTC. Its translation is CASSLDRFEQYF. Drawing the rest from reference TRBV5-1 and TRBJ2-7, the complete variable domain is KAGVTQTPRYLIKTRGQQVTLSCSPISGHRSVSWYQQTPGQGLQFLFEYFSETQRNKGNFPGRFSGRQFSNSRSEMNVSTLELGDSALYLCASSLDRFEQYFGPGTRLTVT.